A single sample gave rise to the 2 T cell receptor beta chains below, sequenced in a study of control samples from healthy donors and cancer patients. This table comes from immunoSEQ multiplex PCR, and its TCRdb copy is limited to in-frame clones, with some not included. Altogether 90,000 to 120,000 clones are present, approximately 82% being singletons, with the ten largest covering under 8.5%. The sequenced sample was blood. The receptor set was obtained from a man younger than 30 in good health.

V gene TRBV7-2 combines with J gene TRBJ1-1; D is perhaps TRBD1 (6 bases). Germline loops: CDR1 SGHTA, CDR2 FQGNSA. The CDR3 is 14 residues long. The V end lost 3 bases, the J end lost 0 bases, and 8 bases lay between the germline ends. Written as DNA, the CDR3 is TGTGCCAGCAGCTTGCACAGGGTGAACACTGAAGCTTTCTTT. Residues: CASSLHRVNTEAFF.

CDR3 loop: CASSIENWTGYGYTF. Here the CDR3 DNA reads TGTGCCAGTAGTATAGAGAATTGGACAGGGTATGGCTACACCTTC. V is TRBV19 and J is TRBJ1-2, with 8 bases that match TRBD1. This CDR3 region has 15 residues. Germline CDR1 is LNHDA and CDR2 is SQIVND (reference sequence). The V segment lost 0 bases and the J segment 5 bases; nucleotides outside the gene matches: 5.